These T cell receptor beta chains were read from a single sample in a study of CD8+ T cells in alopecia areata. Assay: immunoSEQ multiplex PCR; the TCRdb copy retains only in-frame clones and omits some. This table has under 350,000 clones, roughly 64% appearing once. Here the sequenced sample was CD4+ T cells sorted from blood, taken at week 24, from a patient treated with tofacitinib. The receptors shown here come from a human donor with alopecia areata. Each CDR3 is given with its conserved first and last residue. The D gene is left open where the match is weak. Only some rows state a clone size, as once, few, many or a class for expanded clones.

V	J	D	size	CDR3	DNA
TRBV4-1	TRBJ2-4	.	few	CASSQGSPAKNIQYF	TGCGCCAGCAGCCAGGGGAGCCCAGCCAAAAACATTCAGTACTTC
TRBV30	TRBJ2-7	.	.	CAWRNRASSYEQYF	TGTGCCTGGAGGAACCGTGCGAGCTCCTACGAGCAGTACTTC
TRBV7-9	TRBJ2-5	.	.	CASSLAVAGVETQYF	TGTGCCAGCAGCTTAGCGGTAGCAGGGGTAGAGACCCAGTACTTC
TRBV29-1	TRBJ2-1	.	.	CSSGLGSSYNEQFF	TGCAGCTCGGGCCTCGGGAGCTCCTACAATGAGCAGTTCTTC
TRBV29-1	TRBJ1-1	.	.	CSVERVAETEAFF	TGCAGCGTTGAAAGAGTCGCGGAGACTGAAGCTTTCTTC
TRBV15	TRBJ1-4	.	.	CATSRGLTTNEKLFF	TGTGCCACCAGCAGGGGTCTTACAACTAATGAAAAACTGTTTTTT
TRBV30	TRBJ2-1	.	.	CAWSGQGNEQFF	TGTGCCTGGAGTGGTCAGGGGAATGAGCAGTTCTTC
TRBV7-2	TRBJ1-4	.	.	CASSAGRAREKLFF	TGTGCCAGCAGCGCAGGGAGGGCGCGTGAAAAACTGTTTTTT
TRBV7-2	TRBJ2-7	TRBD1	.	CASSFDRARTYEQYF	TGTGCCAGCAGCTTCGACAGGGCCAGGACCTACGAGCAGTACTTC
TRBV11-2	TRBJ1-5	.	few	CASSLLGVYSNQPQHF	TGTGCCAGCAGCTTATTGGGAGTCTATAGCAATCAGCCCCAGCATTTT
TRBV5-1	TRBJ2-5	.	.	CASSLASGRHGETQYF	TGCGCCAGCAGCTTGGCATCGGGTAGGCACGGAGAGACCCAGTACTTC
TRBV4-2	TRBJ2-7	.	once	CASSGDYEQYF	TGTGCCAGCAGCGGGGACTACGAGCAGTACTTC
TRBV4-1	TRBJ2-7	.	.	CASSQGGPRQYF	TGCGCCAGCAGCCAAGGAGGGCCGCGGCAGTACTTC
TRBV27	TRBJ2-5	.	.	CASRTGSLTRETQYF	TGTGCCAGCAGAACAGGGTCCCTCACCAGGGAGACCCAGTACTTC
TRBV7-9	TRBJ2-2	.	.	CASSLGLRRTGELFF	TGTGCCAGCAGCTTAGGACTACGAAGAACCGGGGAGCTGTTTTTT
TRBV20-1	TRBJ1-2	.	few	CSATVNYGYTF	TGCAGTGCCACGGTTAACTATGGCTACACCTTC
TRBV5-8	TRBJ2-1	TRBD2	few	CASSSTPGTSILF	TGTGCCAGCAGCTCCACCCCCGGGACTAGCATCCTCTTC
TRBV29-1	TRBJ1-4	TRBD1	.	CSVARDSGKLFF	TGCAGCGTTGCTCGGGACAGCGGAAAACTGTTTTTT
TRBV7-6	TRBJ2-5	TRBD2	.	CASSLVLAGGSQETQYF	TGTGCCAGCAGCTTAGTGCTAGCGGGGGGTTCCCAAGAGACCCAGTACTTC
TRBV30	TRBJ1-1	.	.	CAWSGGPPTEAFF	TGTGCCTGGAGTGGGGGCCCACCCACTGAAGCTTTCTTT
TRBV5-1	TRBJ2-7	TRBD1	.	CASRRDRGYEQYF	TGCGCCAGCAGGCGGGACAGGGGCTACGAGCAGTACTTC
TRBV5-6	TRBJ2-2	.	.	CASSFRGPTGELFF	TGTGCCAGCAGCTTTCGAGGCCCCACCGGGGAGCTGTTTTTT
TRBV15	TRBJ2-5	TRBD1	.	CATRYPATGEETQYF	TGTGCCACCAGGTACCCGGCGACAGGGGAAGAGACCCAGTACTTC
TRBV29-1	TRBJ1-1	.	few	CSVVPQGGGTEAFF	TGCAGCGTTGTCCCACAGGGAGGTGGCACTGAAGCTTTCTTT
TRBV7-9	TRBJ1-1	.	.	CASSLGGGNTEAFF	TGTGCCAGCAGCCTAGGGGGAGGGAACACTGAAGCTTTCTTT
TRBV5-1	TRBJ1-3	.	few	CASRRDDGNTIYF	TGCGCCAGCAGGAGGGACGACGGAAACACCATATATTTT
TRBV5-1	TRBJ1-2	.	.	CASSLSRTGVYGYTF	TGCGCCAGCAGCTTGAGCCGTACGGGAGTTTATGGCTACACCTTC
TRBV2	TRBJ2-2	.	.	CATRRSNTGELFF	TGTGCCACCAGACGGAGCAACACCGGGGAGCTGTTTTTT
TRBV25-1	TRBJ2-2	.	.	CASSARGGANTGELFF	TGTGCCAGCAGTGCCCGGGGAGGCGCGAACACCGGGGAGCTGTTTTTT
TRBV7-2	TRBJ1-2	TRBD1	.	CASSLSTTGAGYTF	TGTGCCAGCAGCTTATCGACGACAGGGGCTGGCTACACCTTC
TRBV11-2	TRBJ2-3	.	.	CASSPRSGSRGHTDTQYF	TGTGCCAGCAGCCCCCGTTCTGGGTCGCGGGGACACACAGATACGCAGTATTTT
TRBV2	TRBJ1-2	TRBD1	.	CASSALGTALGYTF	TGTGCCAGCAGTGCCCTTGGGACAGCCCTGGGCTACACCTTC
TRBV12-5	TRBJ1-2	.	few	CASGLGGAYGYTF	TGTGCTAGTGGTTTGGGGGGTGCCTATGGCTACACCTTC
TRBV28	TRBJ2-3	TRBD2	few	CASSPQKLAGGTDTQYF	TGTGCCAGCAGTCCGCAGAAACTAGCGGGGGGCACAGATACGCAGTATTTT
TRBV14	TRBJ2-2	.	few	CASSTRGTLFF	TGTGCCAGCAGCACCCGGGGGACACTGTTTTTT
TRBV6-1	TRBJ2-2	.	.	CASSATDGIGELFF	TGTGCCAGCAGTGCAACTGACGGGATCGGGGAGCTGTTTTTT
TRBV4-1	TRBJ2-4	.	few	CASSQEEQGKNIQYF	TGCGCCAGCAGCCAAGAGGAGCAGGGGAAAAACATTCAGTACTTC
TRBV29-1	TRBJ1-1	.	.	CSVEEQNTEAFF	TGCAGCGTTGAGGAACAGAACACTGAAGCTTTCTTT
TRBV29-1	TRBJ2-3	.	.	CSVEASDPSTDTQYF	TGCAGCGTTGAGGCCTCAGACCCTAGCACAGATACGCAGTATTTT
TRBV30	TRBJ2-1	.	.	CAWSRMGGSYNEQFF	TGTGCCTGGAGTCGAATGGGTGGCTCCTACAATGAGCAGTTCTTC
TRBV5-4	TRBJ2-2	TRBD1	.	CASSLGQGVGELFF	TGTGCCAGCAGCTTAGGACAGGGGGTCGGGGAGCTGTTTTTT
TRBV5-6	TRBJ2-7	TRBD1	.	CASSLDRGDEQYF	TGTGCCAGCAGCTTGGACAGGGGCGACGAGCAGTACTTC
TRBV5-6	TRBJ1-5	TRBD1	.	CASSRDRIQPQHF	TGTGCCAGCAGCCGGGACAGGATTCAGCCCCAGCATTTT
TRBV6-5	TRBJ2-7	TRBD2	.	CASGETSGSSYEQYF	TGTGCCAGCGGGGAGACTAGCGGGAGTTCCTACGAGCAGTACTTC
TRBV29-1	TRBJ2-1	.	.	CSVVGGKPNEQFF	TGCAGCGTTGTAGGGGGGAAACCTAATGAGCAGTTCTTC
TRBV2	TRBJ2-3	TRBD2	few	CASSAGTSADTQYF	TGTGCCAGCAGTGCCGGGACTAGCGCAGATACGCAGTATTTT
TRBV30	TRBJ2-3	TRBD2	few	CAWRFTGTSGRGVEYF	TGTGCCTGGAGATTTACCGGGACTAGCGGGCGAGGAGTCGAGTATTTT
TRBV7-8	TRBJ2-3	.	few	CASSLGVRGTDTQYF	TGTGCCAGCAGCTTAGGTGTCAGGGGCACAGATACGCAGTATTTT
TRBV9	TRBJ1-2	.	.	CASSVGAGNLYGYTF	TGTGCCAGCAGCGTAGGGGCAGGGAACCTCTATGGCTACACCTTC
TRBV6-6	TRBJ2-7	TRBD2	.	CASSYPIRTGGYEQYF	TGTGCCAGCAGTTACCCCATTCGGACGGGGGGCTACGAGCAGTACTTC
TRBV6-1	TRBJ2-2	.	.	CACHSGWATGGELFF	TGTGCCTGTCACTCAGGGTGGGCGACAGGCGGGGAGCTGTTTTTT
TRBV29-1	TRBJ1-2	TRBD1	few	CSATGQGPYGYTF	TGCAGCGCCACGGGACAGGGGCCGTATGGCTACACCTTC
TRBV5-4	TRBJ2-7	TRBD1	.	CASSLAGQIPYEQYF	TGTGCCAGCAGCTTGGCGGGACAGATTCCCTACGAGCAGTACTTC
TRBV30	TRBJ2-1	.	.	CAWSRRGGDNEQFF	TGTGCCTGGAGTCGGAGGGGGGGTGACAATGAGCAGTTCTTC
TRBV29-1	TRBJ1-2	.	.	CSVEGGATNYGYTF	TGCAGCGTTGAGGGGGGGGCCACTAACTATGGCTACACCTTC
TRBV29-1	TRBJ2-1	TRBD1	few	CSVGDPRDRAVDEQFF	TGCAGCGTTGGTGATCCCCGGGACAGGGCAGTCGATGAGCAGTTCTTC
TRBV5-1	TRBJ2-5	TRBD1	.	CASSTTTGGETQYF	TGCGCCAGCAGCACAACGACAGGGGGAGAGACCCAGTACTTC
TRBV10-3	TRBJ2-6	TRBD1	.	CASRDRAGANVLTF	TGTGCCAGCCGTGACAGGGCTGGGGCCAACGTCCTGACTTTC
TRBV27	TRBJ1-6	.	.	CASSLRAGEVAYSPLHF	TGTGCCAGCAGCCTCCGAGCTGGGGAAGTTGCTTATTCACCCCTCCACTTT
TRBV30	TRBJ1-2	TRBD1	.	CAWSRTGGFYGYTF	TGTGCCTGGAGCCGGACAGGGGGTTTCTATGGCTACACCTTC